A single sample is the source of the 15 T cell receptor beta chains below, sequenced in a study of blood T cell repertoires in COVID-19. Assay: immunoSEQ multiplex PCR; the TCRdb copy retains only in-frame clones and omits some. This table holds around 160,000 clones, roughly 84% found once. The sample was PBMCs or T cells enriched from blood (not recorded which). These TCRs come from a woman in her forties or fifties who had been exposed to COVID-19.

The chain is built from TRBV5-1 and TRBJ2-1; 9 bases map to TRBD2. CDR1 is SGHRS, CDR2 YFSETQ, per germline. V dropped 1 base and J dropped 6; count of bases not matched to a gene: 5. There are 15 residues in the CDR3. The CDR3, as DNA: TGCGCCAGCAGCTTGTCGGCGGGAGGGGGCAATGAGCAGTTCTTC. The encoded protein is CASSLSAGGGNEQFF.

The chain employs TRBV11-2 and TRBJ2-7; TRBD2 agrees at 13 bases. Germline-derived CDR1 and CDR2 are SGHAT and FQNNGV. Trimming removed 0 bases from V and 3 bases from J; junction bases left unmatched: 2. The CDR3 has 16 amino acids. The CDR3 loop is CASSLEGTSGDYEQYF. The DNA for the CDR3 is TGTGCCAGCAGCTTAGAAGGGACTAGCGGGGACTACGAGCAGTACTTC.

The chain recombines TRBV6-2 or TRBV6-3 with TRBJ2-7; D not resolved. V lost 2 bases and J 0 bases, leaving 8 bases between the germline ends. Germline CDR1 and CDR2: MNHEY and SVGEGT. CDR3 length: 14 amino acids. The DNA for the CDR3 is TGTGCCAGCAGTTACGACATCAGCTCCTACGAGCAGTACTTC. It specifies CASSYDISSYEQYF.

This clone showed up just a few times. The rearrangement links TRBV5-1 to TRBJ2-5; 8 bases fit TRBD1. V dropped 0 bases and J dropped 2; count of bases not matched to a gene: 6. This CDR3 has 16 residues. From germline, CDR1 is SGHRS and CDR2 YFSETQ. The CDR3 bases are TGCGCCAGCAGCTTGGGACAGGGGATAGGTCAAGAGACCCAGTACTTC. It codes for CASSLGQGIGQETQYF.

The chain joins TRBV27 to TRBJ1-2; D possibly corresponds to TRBD1 (6 bases). Germline CDR1 reads MNHEY; CDR2 reads SMNVEV (reference sequence). This CDR3 has 14 amino acids. V lost 8 bases, J lost 1 base, and 14 bases lay in between. CDR3 protein: CASGTGLYNYGYTF. The CDR3 nucleotides are TGTGCCAGCGGAACAGGGCTTTATAACTATGGCTACACCTTC.

The V and J genes are TRBV19 and TRBJ1-5; 10 bases map to TRBD1. The CDR3 extends over 17 amino acids. Germline trimming cut 2 bases from V and 3 bases from J; bases unmatched to any gene: 7. The germline CDR1 and CDR2 sequences are LNHDA and SQIVND (reference sequence). The CDR3 DNA reads TGTGCCAGTAGTATACACCTGGGACAGGGGAACAATCAGCCCCAGCATTTT. It encodes CASSIHLGQGNNQPQHF.

This chain joins TRBV29-1 and TRBJ2-5; 9 nucleotides line up with TRBD1. The CDR3 covers 11 residues. Germline CDR1 reads SQVTM; CDR2 reads ANQGSEA. V trimming: 7 bases; J trimming: 5 bases; junction bases outside the gene matches: 2. The CDR3 bases are TGCAGCGGGACAGGGGTTGAGACCCAGTACTTC. It codes for CSGTGVETQYF. The entire variable domain, with the rest obtained from reference TRBV29-1 and TRBJ2-5, is as follows: SAVISQKPSRDICQRGTSLTIQCQVDSQVTMMFWYRQQPGQSLTLIATANQGSEATYESGFVIDKFPISRPNLTFSTLTVSNMSPEDSSIYLCSGTGVETQYFGPGTRLLVL.

The rearrangement joins TRBV4-3 to TRBJ1-5; D ambiguous. V lost 1 base, J lost 1 base, and 2 bases lay in between. Germline loops: CDR1 LGHNA, CDR2 YSLEER. The CDR3 consists of 13 residues. CDR3 residues: CASSQVSNQPQHF. The CDR3 DNA sequence: TGCGCCAGCAGCCAAGTAAGCAATCAGCCCCAGCATTTT.

The CDR3 nucleotides read TGTGCCAGCAGCTCCAGGACTAGCGGGAGGTTCAGATCCTACGAGCAGTACTTC. Translated: CASSSRTSGRFRSYEQYF. The J gene is TRBJ2-7, the V gene TRBV7-2; 14 bases match TRBD2. V trimming: 4 bases; J trimming: 1 base; junction bases outside the gene matches: 9. The CDR3 runs 18 residues. Germline loops: CDR1 SGHTA, CDR2 FQGNSA. Combining the CDR3 with reference TRBV7-2 and TRBJ2-7 gives the whole variable domain GAGVSQSPSNKVTEKGKDVELRCDPISGHTALYWYRQSLGQGLEFLIYFQGNSAPDKSGLPSDRFSAERTGGSVSTLTIQRTQQEDSAVYLCASSSRTSGRFRSYEQYFGPGTRLTVT.

This rearrangement joins TRBV4-1 to TRBJ2-7; tentative D call: TRBD1 (6 bases). CDR1 is MGHRA, CDR2 YSYEKL, per germline. This CDR3 has 14 amino acids. V lost 6 bases to trimming and J lost 2 bases, with 14 bases between them. CDR3 residues: CASSQTQGPYEQYF. CDR3 nucleotide sequence: TGCGCCAGCAGTCAAACCCAGGGGCCCTACGAGCAGTACTTC.

The genes are TRBV29-1 and TRBJ2-7; 10 positions agree with TRBD1. The CDR3 totals 17 residues. Per the germline V gene, CDR1 is SQVTM and CDR2 is ANQGSEA. The V gene end was trimmed by 7 bases and the J gene end by 0 bases; junction bases not matched to a gene: 15. The CDR3 here is CSAGTGASLPLSYEQYF. CDR3 sequence (DNA): TGCAGCGCAGGGACAGGGGCCTCCCTGCCCCTCTCCTACGAGCAGTACTTC.

This chain links TRBV27 with TRBJ1-2; D gene ambiguous. CDR1 and CDR2 from the germline V gene are MNHEY and SMNVEV (reference sequence). V gave up 0 bases and J gave up 5 bases, with 16 bases separating them. The CDR3 loop spans 16 amino acids. The CDR3 sequence is CASSLSPYGAEYGYTF. The CDR3 DNA is TGTGCCAGCAGTTTATCGCCCTACGGCGCGGAGTATGGCTACACCTTC.

This clone was recorded a few times. This chain links TRBV19 with TRBJ1-5, with TRBD1 matching over 8 bases. Unmatched junction bases numbered 4, after V lost 4 bases and J lost 5 bases. The CDR3 loop spans 14 amino acids. Germline CDR1 and CDR2: LNHDA and SQIVND (reference sequence). The CDR3 spells CASSTDRGDQPQHF. CDR3 in DNA: TGTGCCAGTAGTACCGACAGGGGCGATCAGCCCCAGCATTTT.

V is TRBV5-1 and J is TRBJ1-5; the D is unclear. This CDR3 is built from 15 residues. The V and J ends lost 4 bases and 0 bases respectively, with 11 bases between them. The V gene's germline CDR1 is SGHRS and CDR2 YFSETQ. CDR3 region: CASSEAPYSNQPQHF. For the CDR3, the DNA is TGCGCCAGCAGCGAGGCCCCGTATAGCAATCAGCCCCAGCATTTT.

V and J are TRBV19 and TRBJ2-7, with TRBD2 identical over 11 bases. Germline assignment: CDR1 LNHDA and CDR2 SQIVND (reference sequence). Trimming removed 3 bases from V and 2 bases from J; junction bases left unmatched: 6. The CDR3 is 16 amino acids. DNA for the CDR3: TGTGCCAGTAGTATCGCACGACTAGCGGGACCCTACGAGCAGTACTTC. This gives the protein CASSIARLAGPYEQYF.